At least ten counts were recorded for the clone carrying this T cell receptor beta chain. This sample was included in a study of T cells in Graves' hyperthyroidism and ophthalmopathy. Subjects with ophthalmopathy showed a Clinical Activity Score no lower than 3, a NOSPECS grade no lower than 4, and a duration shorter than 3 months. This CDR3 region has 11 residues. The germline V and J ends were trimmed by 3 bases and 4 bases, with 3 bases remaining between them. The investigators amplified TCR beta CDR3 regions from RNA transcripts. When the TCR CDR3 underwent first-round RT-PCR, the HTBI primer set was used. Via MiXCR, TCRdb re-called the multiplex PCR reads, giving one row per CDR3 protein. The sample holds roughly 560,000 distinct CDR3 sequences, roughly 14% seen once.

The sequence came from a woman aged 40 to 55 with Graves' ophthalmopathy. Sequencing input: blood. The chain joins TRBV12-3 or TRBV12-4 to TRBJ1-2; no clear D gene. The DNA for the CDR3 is TGTGCCAGCAGTTTGAGCTATGGCTACACCTTC. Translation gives CASSLSYGYTF.